This T cell receptor beta chain was documented in a study of T-cell reconstitution after alpha-beta-depleted transplantation in children. The CDR3 spans 14 residues. A word on this clonotype: A read error may explain this, as a much larger clone is one base away.

A TCRbeta library incorporating unique molecular identifiers was prepared. TCRdb recomputed calls from the PCR reads with MiXCR, one row per CDR3 protein. The table lists approximately 490,000 distinct CDR3 sequences, around 12% of them singletons. The chain is built from TRBV12-3 or TRBV12-4 and TRBJ2-7; D is tentatively TRBD1 or TRBD2 (5 bases each). This TCR derives from a human donor who donated a stem cell graft to a child with combined immunodeficiency. The sequenced sample was PBMCs from the stem cell graft donor, obtained from the stem cell graft. The CDR3 DNA reads as TGTGCCAACAGTTTATGGGCACAGGAGGACGAGCAGTACTTC. This codes for CANSLWAQEDEQYF.